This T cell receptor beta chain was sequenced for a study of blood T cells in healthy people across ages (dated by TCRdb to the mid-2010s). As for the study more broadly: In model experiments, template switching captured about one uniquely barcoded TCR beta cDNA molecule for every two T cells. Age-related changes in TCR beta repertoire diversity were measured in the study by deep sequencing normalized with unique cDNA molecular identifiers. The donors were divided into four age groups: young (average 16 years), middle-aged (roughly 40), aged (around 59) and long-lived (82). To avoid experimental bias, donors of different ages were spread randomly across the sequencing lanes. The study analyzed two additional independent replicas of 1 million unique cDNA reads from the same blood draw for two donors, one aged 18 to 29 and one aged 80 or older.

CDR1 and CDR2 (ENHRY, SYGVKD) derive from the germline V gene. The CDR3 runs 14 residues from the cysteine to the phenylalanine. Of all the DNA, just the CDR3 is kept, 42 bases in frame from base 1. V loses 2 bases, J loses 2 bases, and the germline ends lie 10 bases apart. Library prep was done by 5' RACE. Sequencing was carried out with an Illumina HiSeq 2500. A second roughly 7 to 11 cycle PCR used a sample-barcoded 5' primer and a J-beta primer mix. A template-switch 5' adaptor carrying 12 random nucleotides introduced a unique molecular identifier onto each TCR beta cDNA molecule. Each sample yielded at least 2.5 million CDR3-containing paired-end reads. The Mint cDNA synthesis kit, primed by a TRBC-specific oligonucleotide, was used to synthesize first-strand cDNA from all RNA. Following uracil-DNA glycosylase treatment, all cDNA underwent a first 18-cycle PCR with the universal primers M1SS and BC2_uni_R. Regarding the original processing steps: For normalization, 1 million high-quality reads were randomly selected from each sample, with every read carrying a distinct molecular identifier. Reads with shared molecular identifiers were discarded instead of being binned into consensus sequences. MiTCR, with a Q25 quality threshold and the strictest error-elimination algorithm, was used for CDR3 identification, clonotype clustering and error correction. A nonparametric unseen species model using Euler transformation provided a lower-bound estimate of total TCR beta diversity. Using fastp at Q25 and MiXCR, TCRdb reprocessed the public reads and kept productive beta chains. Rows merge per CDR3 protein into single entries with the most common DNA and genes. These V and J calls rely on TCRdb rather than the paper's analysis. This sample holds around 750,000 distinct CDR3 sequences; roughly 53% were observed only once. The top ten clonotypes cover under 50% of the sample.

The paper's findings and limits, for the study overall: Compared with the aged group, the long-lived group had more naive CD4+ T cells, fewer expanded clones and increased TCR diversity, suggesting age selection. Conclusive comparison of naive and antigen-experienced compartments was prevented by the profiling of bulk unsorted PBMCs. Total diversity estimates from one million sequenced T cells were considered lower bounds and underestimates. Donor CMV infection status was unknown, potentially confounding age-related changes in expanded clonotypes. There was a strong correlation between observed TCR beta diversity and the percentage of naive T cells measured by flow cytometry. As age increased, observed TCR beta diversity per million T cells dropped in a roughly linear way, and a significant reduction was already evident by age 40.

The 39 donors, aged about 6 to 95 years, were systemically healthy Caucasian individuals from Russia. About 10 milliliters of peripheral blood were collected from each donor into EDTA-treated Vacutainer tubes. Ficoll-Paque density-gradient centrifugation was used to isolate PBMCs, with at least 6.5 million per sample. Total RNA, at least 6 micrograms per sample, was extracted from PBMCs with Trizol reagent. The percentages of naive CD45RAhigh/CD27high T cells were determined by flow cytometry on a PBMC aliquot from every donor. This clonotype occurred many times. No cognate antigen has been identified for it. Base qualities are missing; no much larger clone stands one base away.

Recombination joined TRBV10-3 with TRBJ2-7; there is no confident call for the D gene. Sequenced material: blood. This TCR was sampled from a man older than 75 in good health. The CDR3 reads CAISERADTYEQYF. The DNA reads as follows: TGTGCCATCAGTGAGCGCGCCGACACCTACGAGCAGTACTTC.